The clone carrying this TCR gamma chain appeared a few times. Its matching antigen is unknown. The TCRdb record carries a much larger clone's protein, which differs from this DNA's translation at residue 11; a read error is the likely cause, and the protein listed here is the DNA translation. The data were taken from a study of γδ T cells in repeated Plasmodium falciparum infection. Study context: Age- and gender-matched Australian children served as comparison for malaria-exposed Malian children.

TCRdb reanalysed the multiplex PCR reads via CATT. This sample has approximately 28,000 gamma-chain clones; roughly 3.1% occur once, and the top ten carry around a third. The CDR3 consists of 14 residues. Germline V gene lookup returns CDR1 VTNTFY and CDR2 YDVSTARD (reference sequence). Study-wide results and limits: Donors in Mali lived in a small rural village, largely one ethnic group.

Bulk repertoires came from Vgamma9/Vdelta2+ or Vdelta2-negative gammadelta T cells flow-sorted from PBMC. This clonotype originated in a pool of human donors (malaria-infected and uninfected, not separated). The V and J genes are TRGV3 and TRGJ1 or TRGJ2. Sequencing was done on a sample of gamma-delta T cells from blood. This chain's CDR3 is CATWDTALYYEKLF. DNA of the CDR3: TGTGCCACCTGGGACACCGCCCTTTATTATGAGAAACTCTTT.